These T cell receptor beta chains were read from a single sample in a study of control samples from healthy donors and cancer patients. Profiled with immunoSEQ multiplex PCR; TCRdb holds only in-frame clones, not every one. The table has 120,000 to 150,000 clones, 91% seen once. Specimen: blood. The receptors come from a man younger than 30 in good health. Both conserved end residues are part of each CDR3. Each record gives: clone size, D gene, J gene, V gene, CDR3 DNA, CDR3 protein. D genes are given only for firm matches. Only some rows state a clone size, as once, few, many or a class for expanded clones.

once NA TRBJ1-6 TRBV6-5 TGTGCCAGCAGGGCTACGGATTTCTATAATTCACCCCTCCACTTT CASRATDFYNSPLHF
few TRBD2 TRBJ2-2 TRBV5-1 TGCGCCAGCCTAGAACCACCCGGCCCGATAGCGGGGGGGTATACCGGGGAGCTGTTTTTT CASLEPPGPIAGGYTGELFF
NA NA TRBJ1-6 TRBV4-1 TGCGCCAGCAGCCATGGGGGCTGGAATAATTCACCCCTCCACTTT CASSHGGWNNSPLHF
NA NA TRBJ1-2 TRBV28 TGTGCCAGCAGTCCTGGGACGGTAGCTAACTATGGCTACACCTTC CASSPGTVANYGYTF
NA TRBD1 TRBJ2-7 TRBV7-2 TGTGCCAGCAGCCCTAGCCGTAGGGCGACAGGGGGCGACTACGAGCAGTACTTC CASSPSRRATGGDYEQYF
NA TRBD1 TRBJ2-5 TRBV15 TGTGCCACCAGCAGGGGGAGGACAGGGCCTCTTCGGGAGACCCAGTACTTC CATSRGRTGPLRETQYF
NA TRBD1 TRBJ2-1 TRBV29-1 TGCAGCAGCCTAGGGGACAGATACAATGAGCAGTTCTTC CSSLGDRYNEQFF
NA NA TRBJ2-2 TRBV14 TGTGCCAGCAGCCCGGGACCGAGCACCGGGGAGCTGTTTTTT CASSPGPSTGELFF
NA NA TRBJ2-6 TRBV7-2 TGTGCCAGCAGCTTAGGAGAGCGAGCCAACGTCCTGACTTTC CASSLGERANVLTF
NA TRBD1 TRBJ1-4 TRBV9 TGTGCCAGCCAGGGGGCAGGTGAAAAACTGTTTTTT CASQGAGEKLFF
once TRBD1 TRBJ1-1 TRBV7-9 TGTGCCAGCAGCTCGGGACAGGGGAACACTGAAGCTTTCTTT CASSSGQGNTEAFF
NA TRBD1 TRBJ2-7 TRBV10-3 TGTGCCATCAGTGGGGGACAGGGGAGCTCCTACGAGCAGTACTTC CAISGGQGSSYEQYF
NA TRBD2 TRBJ2-3 TRBV27 TGTGCCAGCAGGATCCTAGCGGGGGCCGGCACAGATACGCAGTATTTT CASRILAGAGTDTQYF
once TRBD2 TRBJ2-1 TRBV19 TGTGCCAGTAGTAGTAATAGCGGGGGGGCTAATGAGCAGTTCTTC CASSSNSGGANEQFF
NA NA TRBJ1-1 TRBV29-1 TGCAGCGTTGCGGGCAGGGGCCGCCACCTGAACACTGAAGCTTTCTTT CSVAGRGRHLNTEAFF
NA NA TRBJ2-2 TRBV5-1 TGCGCCAGCAGCTTGCGGGGGGCCGGGGACGGGGAGCTGTTTTTT CASSLRGAGDGELFF
NA TRBD2 TRBJ2-1 TRBV3-1/TRBV3-2 TGTGCCAGCAGCGGCAGAGCGGGGGGCTACAATGAGCAGTTCTTC CASSGRAGGYNEQFF
NA NA TRBJ1-1 TRBV5-1 TGCGCCAGCAGCTACGGGGCTGGGGGTGGGAACACTGAAGCTTTCTTT CASSYGAGGGNTEAFF
NA NA TRBJ2-1 TRBV7-9 TGTGCCAGCGGCCAAAGCTCCTACAATGAGCAGTTCTTC CASGQSSYNEQFF
NA TRBD2 TRBJ2-3 TRBV20-1 TGCAGTGCTAGTTTTACTAGCGTCCTCACAGATACGCAGTATTTT CSASFTSVLTDTQYF
NA NA TRBJ1-6 TRBV7-8 TGTGCCAGCAGCGCCGAATTTCGCGAAAATTCACCCCTCCACTTT CASSAEFRENSPLHF
NA NA TRBJ2-7 TRBV7-9 TGTGCCAGCAGCTCCCGACAAGTCTCCTACGAGCAGTACTTC CASSSRQVSYEQYF
NA NA TRBJ2-7 TRBV15 TGTGCCACCAGCAGCCACCTAGCGAGTTCCTACGAGCAGTACTTC CATSSHLASSYEQYF
once TRBD2 TRBJ2-3 TRBV2 TGTGCCAGCAGGCCCTCGGGCAGCGGGGGGGCCGGGACGCAGTATTTT CASRPSGSGGAGTQYF
NA NA TRBJ1-3 TRBV27 TGTGCCAGCAGTTGGACTGGCGGAAACACCATATATTTT CASSWTGGNTIYF
NA NA TRBJ1-4 TRBV30 TGTGCCTGGAGTACCCAGTCTAATGAAAAACTGTTTTTT CAWSTQSNEKLFF
NA NA TRBJ1-1 TRBV5-1 TGCGCCAGCAGCCCACTAGGTCCGCCGGACACTGAAGCTTTCTTT CASSPLGPPDTEAFF
NA TRBD1 TRBJ1-1 TRBV6-5 TGTGCCAGCAGGGGACCGACAGGGTGGAGTGGTGAAGCTTTCTTT CASRGPTGWSGEAFF
NA TRBD1 TRBJ1-2 TRBV9 TGTGCCAGCAGCGCGAACAGGGGGCTCGGCTACACCTTC CASSANRGLGYTF
NA TRBD1 TRBJ1-1 TRBV7-3 TGTGCCAGCAGCGCAACGACAGGGGTGTTGTACACTGAAGCTTTCTTT CASSATTGVLYTEAFF
NA NA TRBJ1-5 TRBV5-1 TGCGCCAGCAGCTTGGGCGAGGGAGGCAATCAGCCCCAGCATTTT CASSLGEGGNQPQHF
NA TRBD1 TRBJ2-7 TRBV5-1 TGCGCCAGCAGCTTGACGTATACAGGGGTTTCTTCCTACGAGCAGTACTTC CASSLTYTGVSSYEQYF
NA NA TRBJ2-7 TRBV7-9 TGTGCCAGCAGCCTCACGGGCGAGCAGTACTTC CASSLTGEQYF
NA NA TRBJ1-1 TRBV30 TGTGCCTGGAGTGCCGGGACCCCCGGGATAGCTTTCTTT CAWSAGTPGIAFF
NA TRBD2 TRBJ2-7 TRBV11-2 TGTGCCAGCAGCCCGGGACTAGCGGGTACCTACGAGCAGTACTTC CASSPGLAGTYEQYF